The source of this T cell receptor (beta chain) is a study of cytomegalovirus exposure and HLA in healthy donors. Study context: Counted in an early data release were about 85 million unique TCRs from HLA-typed donors. Points from the study as a whole: The authors later linked a missense DCLRE1C variant to TCR beta V- and J-gene trimming.

Germline assignment: CDR1 LNHDA and CDR2 SQIVND (reference sequence). V trimming: 5 bases; J trimming: 0 bases; junction bases outside the gene matches: 7. CDR3 length: 17 amino acids. Primers for the PCR totalled 60 Vbeta and 13 Jbeta. Measured with immunoSEQ multiplex PCR; TCRdb has only the in-frame clones, and not every one. This sample's table reports about 87,000 clones. As concerns this clone: Its antigen is currently unknown.

The chain is built from TRBV19 and TRBJ2-6; TRBD1 matches at 7 bases. The material sequenced was PBMCs. The sequence was collected from a man aged 45 to 65 in good health and CMV-seropositive. The CDR3 coding sequence is TGTGCCAGTAGTCCCCACCACAGGGGCTCTGGGGCCAACGTCCTGACTTTC. The encoded protein is CASSPHHRGSGANVLTF.